Listed here are 26 T cell receptor beta chains from one sample, sequenced in a study of shared clonotypes between healthy human individuals (dated by TCRdb to 2018 to 2021). Library preparation used the immunoSEQ multiplex PCR assay. TCRdb took this table from immuneACCESS and kept in-frame rearrangements with V and J called. Such tables lack part of the clones; where checked against another copy, unresolved V genes explain under half of the gap, and the rest is unexplained. The sample table shows 2 million to 3 million clones, and 80% to 95% are seen once. The ten largest clonotypes hold 0.36% of the sample. Input material: naive CD4+ T cells from PBMCs. The sample's cell subset or site label is to be understood as: CD45RA+ positively selected. The receptors were gathered from a man aged 18 to 29 in good health. Some clones in this sample may be carry-over from other donors' samples.

The chain couples TRBV10-3 to TRBJ1-1; TRBD1 aligns across 10 bases. This CDR3 is built from 12 residues. With 10 bases clipped from V and 4 bases from J, the junction kept 3 bases outside the gene matches. Germline loops: CDR1 ENHRY, CDR2 SYGVKD. The CDR3 reads CATGTGATEAFF. The CDR3 DNA follows: TGTGCCACAGGGACAGGGGCCACTGAAGCTTTCTTT.

This clone came up a few times. J is TRBJ1-2 and V is TRBV7-9; 7 nucleotides align to TRBD1. Germline lookup yields CDR1 SEHNR and CDR2 FQNEAQ (reference sequence). Germline trimming cut 5 bases from V and 3 bases from J; bases unmatched to any gene: 6. The CDR3 consists of 14 residues. The CDR3 is CASSRLGTDYGYTF. Here the CDR3 DNA reads TGTGCCAGCAGCCGCCTAGGGACAGACTATGGCTACACCTTC.

The genes are TRBV7-9 and TRBJ2-7; 9 bases are a match to TRBD1. The CDR3 length is 16 residues. Germline V gene data show CDR1 as SEHNR and CDR2 as FQNEAQ (reference sequence). The V segment lost 5 bases and the J segment 3 bases; nucleotides outside the gene matches: 11. The CDR3 sequence: CASSPGGRDRVYEQYF. The CDR3 DNA follows: TGTGCCAGCAGCCCAGGGGGCCGGGACAGGGTCTACGAGCAGTACTTC.

The V gene is TRBV7-8, the J gene TRBJ2-3, with 11 bases aligning to TRBD2. This CDR3 has 15 residues. CDR1 is SGHVS and CDR2 is FQNEAQ in the germline V gene. The junction had 8 bases not matched to a gene; V was cut back by 6 bases and J by 6 bases. The CDR3 DNA follows: TGTGCCAGCAGTTCACCGGGACTAGCGGTCGATACGCAGTATTTT. Translating gives CASSSPGLAVDTQYF.

The rearrangement links TRBV28 to TRBJ1-1; D not certain. Germline assignment: CDR1 MDHEN and CDR2 SYDVKM. V was trimmed by 6 bases and J by 7 bases, leaving 18 bases between them. The CDR3 loop spans 14 amino acids. The CDR3 spells CASSLPGALNEAFF. The CDR3 DNA sequence: TGTGCCAGCAGCCTACCAGGCGCCCTGAATGAAGCTTTCTTT.

V gene TRBV11-2 combines with J gene TRBJ2-3; tentatively, D is TRBD1 or TRBD2 (6 bases each). CDR1 and CDR2 (germline): SGHAT, FQNNGV. CDR3 size: 15 residues. Trimming removed 4 bases from V and 5 bases from J, with 16 bases in between. The CDR3 sequence: CASSSYGGGIDTQYF. DNA for the CDR3: TGTGCCAGCAGCTCGTATGGAGGGGGGATAGATACGCAGTATTTT.

The chain recombines TRBV19 with TRBJ1-2, with D unresolved. From germline, CDR1 is LNHDA and CDR2 SQIVND (reference sequence). Trimming removed 10 bases from V and 7 bases from J, with 13 bases in between. CDR3 size: 11 residues. As DNA, the CDR3 is TGTGCCACCATATCAGAGGGTGGCTACACCTTC. This encodes CATISEGGYTF.

As for this clone: This sample also contains other DNA sequences that code for the same CDR3. The CDR3 protein is CATSRGLAGEETQYF. The CDR3 DNA sequence: TGTGCCACCAGCAGGGGACTAGCGGGAGAAGAGACCCAGTACTTC. The V call is TRBV15, the J call TRBJ2-5; 14 bases line up with TRBD2. Trimming removed 3 bases from V and 3 bases from J; junction bases left unmatched: 0. Germline V gene sequence: CDR1 LNHNV, CDR2 YYDKDF (reference sequence). The CDR3 length is 15 residues.

This chain uses TRBV5-4 with TRBJ2-1; D is perhaps TRBD1 or TRBD2 (6 bases each). V was trimmed by 10 bases and J by 6 bases, leaving 20 bases between them. Germline V gene lookup returns CDR1 SGHNT and CDR2 YYREEE (reference sequence). The CDR3 extends over 14 amino acids. DNA of the CDR3: TGTGCCTGGAGGGGGGAGCCAACTGGCAATGAGCAGTTCTTC. Translated, it gives CAWRGEPTGNEQFF.

About this clone itself: The same CDR3 can be traced to other DNA sequences in this sample. The V and J genes are TRBV28 and TRBJ1-2, with D possibly being TRBD1 (6 bases). Between the trimmed V and J ends, which lost 2 bases and 4 bases, there was a span of 11 bases. Germline CDR1 is MDHEN and CDR2 is SYDVKM. The CDR3 consists of 14 residues. The CDR3 coding sequence is TGTGCCAGCAGTTTAGCTACAGGGCCCTATGGCTACACCTTC. Its translation is CASSLATGPYGYTF.

The gene calls are TRBV7-2 and TRBJ1-2; D is perhaps TRBD1 (5 bases). Trimming took off 4 bases at V and 8 bases at J, with 29 bases between the two ends. CDR1 is SGHTA, CDR2 FQGNSA, per germline. The CDR3 consists of 18 residues. The CDR3 nucleotides read TGTGCCAGCAGCTCCAATGTGGCCCCAGCAGGGAGGCTTCGAGGCTACACCTTC. Protein: CASSSNVAPAGRLRGYTF.

This chain connects TRBV2 to TRBJ2-7; D is unclear. The CDR3 has 12 amino acids. V lost 8 bases, J lost 2 bases, and 10 bases lay in between. The V gene's germline CDR1 is SNHLY and CDR2 FYNNEI. CDR3 in amino acids: CASWYRAYEQYF. The CDR3 DNA reads TGTGCCAGCTGGTATCGAGCCTACGAGCAGTACTTC.

This sequence joins TRBV28 and TRBJ2-5, with a possible D match to TRBD2 (7 bases). Germline V lookup: CDR1 MDHEN, CDR2 SYDVKM. This CDR3 spans 15 amino acids. Trimming shortened V by 6 bases and J by 4 bases, and 18 bases separated the two germline ends. CDR3 in amino acids: CASSPPGGRRETQYF. CDR3 nucleotide sequence: TGTGCCAGCAGCCCCCCCGGGGGGCGTAGAGAGACCCAGTACTTC.

This clone was observed a handful of times. This chain uses TRBV28 with TRBJ1-5, with D possibly matching TRBD1 (5 bases). In germline, CDR1 is MDHEN, CDR2 SYDVKM. V lost 10 bases to trimming and J lost 7 bases, with 14 bases between them. This CDR3 contains 12 residues. The CDR3 sequence: CATKQVNQPQHF. CDR3 sequence (DNA): TGTGCCACCAAACAGGTGAACCAGCCCCAGCATTTT.

The gene calls are TRBV5-6 and TRBJ2-3; possibly TRBD1 for D (6 bases). The CDR3 runs to 14 residues. Germline loops: CDR1 SGHDT, CDR2 YYEEEE. Deletions cut 2 bases from V and 6 bases from J, with 13 bases between. CDR3 amino acids: CASSFRPGVDTQYF. The DNA of the CDR3 is TGTGCCAGCAGCTTCCGCCCAGGGGTGGATACGCAGTATTTT.

The chain carries TRBV15 and TRBJ1-3, with D unresolved. Trimming shortened V by 4 bases and J by 0 bases, and 7 bases separated the two germline ends. CDR1 is LNHNV and CDR2 is YYDKDF in the germline V gene (reference sequence). The CDR3 contains 14 residues. The CDR3 loop reads CATSKTSSGNTIYF. The CDR3 bases are TGTGCCACCAGCAAAACGAGCTCTGGAAACACCATATATTTT.

V usage is TRBV5-1 and J usage is TRBJ2-1; 11 positions agree with TRBD2. The length of the CDR3 is 17 residues. Trimming removed 4 bases from V and 8 bases from J; junction bases left unmatched: 14. CDR1 SGHRS and CDR2 YFSETQ come from the germline V gene. Here the CDR3 reads CASSRSLAGGLNDEQFF. The CDR3 nucleotides read TGCGCCAGCAGCCGATCCTTAGCGGGAGGGTTAAACGATGAGCAGTTCTTC.

J is TRBJ1-1 and V is TRBV7-9, with D perhaps TRBD1 (5 bases). The ends were cut back, 7 bases at V and 7 bases at J, with 16 bases in the middle. The CDR3 length is 13 residues. Germline CDR1 is SEHNR and CDR2 is FQNEAQ (reference sequence). CDR3 sequence: CASTRGGGNEAFF. The CDR3 nucleotides read TGTGCCAGCACACGGGGCGGAGGGAATGAAGCTTTCTTT.

The chain couples TRBV5-1 to TRBJ1-1, with TRBD1 identical over 8 bases. The CDR3 has 15 amino acids. Unmatched junction bases numbered 8, after V lost 3 bases and J lost 4 bases. CDR1 SGHRS and CDR2 YFSETQ come from the germline V gene. The CDR3 region has the DNA TGCGCCAGCAGCTCTACAGGGGGGTTAGGCACTGAAGCTTTCTTT. It codes for CASSSTGGLGTEAFF. Complete variable domain (other parts from reference TRBV5-1 and TRBJ1-1): KAGVTQTPRYLIKTRGQQVTLSCSPISGHRSVSWYQQTPGQGLQFLFEYFSETQRNKGNFPGRFSGRQFSNSRSEMNVSTLELGDSALYLCASSSTGGLGTEAFFGQGTRLTVV.

About this clone: The sample carries other DNA sequences with the same CDR3. The chain couples TRBV5-1 to TRBJ2-7; D is perhaps TRBD1 (6 bases). Trimming shortened V by 1 base and J by 2 bases, and 7 bases separated the two germline ends. CDR3 length: 13 residues. Germline V gene data show CDR1 as SGHRS and CDR2 as YFSETQ. CDR3 loop: CASSLTGTYEQYF. DNA for the CDR3: TGCGCCAGCAGCTTGACAGGGACCTACGAGCAGTACTTC.

J is TRBJ2-3 and V is TRBV4-3, with D uncertain. Trimming removed 3 bases from V and 7 bases from J, with 11 bases in between. Germline assignment: CDR1 LGHNA and CDR2 YSLEER. This CDR3 contains 13 residues. DNA of the CDR3: TGCGCCAGCAGCCAGACCAGACTGAATACGCAGTATTTT. Residues: CASSQTRLNTQYF.

CDR3 DNA sequence: TGCGCCAGCAGTGACGGGGGCTTGAACACCGGGGAGCTGTTTTTT. Translation gives CASSDGGLNTGELFF. This rearrangement joins TRBV10-1 to TRBJ2-2; D possibly matches TRBD1 or TRBD2 (6 bases each). V was cut by 3 bases and J by 1 base, with 9 bases left in between. This CDR3 spans 15 amino acids. Per germline, CDR1 WNHNN and CDR2 SYGVQD (reference sequence).

The J gene is TRBJ2-7, the V gene TRBV2; TRBD2 aligns across 14 bases. V lost 6 bases to trimming and J lost 3 bases; unmatched junction nucleotides: 4. Germline V lookup: CDR1 SNHLY, CDR2 FYNNEI. This CDR3 is built from 15 residues. CDR3: CASRAGTSGSYEQYF. The CDR3 DNA sequence: TGTGCCAGCAGAGCCGGGACTAGCGGGAGCTACGAGCAGTACTTC.

V usage is TRBV21-1 and J usage is TRBJ1-1; TRBD1, the table's D call, was not compared with the DNA. TRBV21-1 counts as a pseudogene. The CDR3 has 20 residues. This CDR3 is CASSKLDPRDRGLWDTEAFF. CDR3 sequence (DNA): TGTGCCAGCAGCAAATTGGACCCTCGAGACAGGGGTCTATGGGACACTGAAGCTTTCTTT.

The V and J genes are TRBV27 and TRBJ1-5; 9 nucleotides line up with TRBD1. Germline V gene lookup returns CDR1 MNHEY and CDR2 SMNVEV (reference sequence). The length of the CDR3 is 14 residues. V dropped 5 bases and J dropped 7; count of bases not matched to a gene: 6. In nucleotides, the CDR3 is TGTGCCAGCAGTCCCACAGGGGGCCGGCAGCCCCAGCATTTT. Residues: CASSPTGGRQPQHF.

This chain connects TRBV29-1 to TRBJ2-6, with D possibly matching TRBD2 (5 bases). The CDR3 is 17 residues long. Germline-derived CDR1 and CDR2 are SQVTM and ANQGSEA. Trimming cost V 5 bases and J 2 bases, with 19 bases left between them. This CDR3 is CSVTGGRDQPGANVLTF. Written as DNA, the CDR3 is TGCAGCGTTACCGGCGGCCGGGATCAGCCTGGGGCCAACGTCCTGACTTTC. Together with reference TRBV29-1 and TRBJ2-6, the CDR3 gives the full variable domain: SAVISQKPSRDICQRGTSLTIQCQVDSQVTMMFWYRQQPGQSLTLIATANQGSEATYESGFVIDKFPISRPNLTFSTLTVSNMSPEDSSIYLCSVTGGRDQPGANVLTFGAGSRLTVL.